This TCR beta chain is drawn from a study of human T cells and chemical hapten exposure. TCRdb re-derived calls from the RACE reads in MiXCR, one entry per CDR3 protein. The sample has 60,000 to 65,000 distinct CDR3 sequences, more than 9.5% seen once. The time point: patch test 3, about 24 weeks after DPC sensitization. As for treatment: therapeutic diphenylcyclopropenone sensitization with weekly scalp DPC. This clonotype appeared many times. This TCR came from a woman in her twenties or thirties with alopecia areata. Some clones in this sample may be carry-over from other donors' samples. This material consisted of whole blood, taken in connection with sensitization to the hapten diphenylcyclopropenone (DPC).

The CDR3 sequence: CASSSRDRASDTQYF. CDR3 nucleotide sequence: TGTGCCAGCAGCTCCCGGGACAGGGCATCAGATACGCAGTATTTT. The V and J genes are TRBV11-2 and TRBJ2-3; 9 positions agree with TRBD1. V was pared by 4 bases and J by 4 bases, with 6 bases of the junction left unmatched. Germline V gene lookup returns CDR1 SGHAT and CDR2 FQNNGV. The CDR3 runs to 15 residues.